The source of this T cell receptor beta chain is a study of OX40 agonist ivuxolimab in advanced cancers. Study summary: Ivuxolimab, which patients received intravenously every 2 weeks, was dosed at 0.01 to 10 mg/kg. Having had anti-PD-1, anti-PD-L1 or anti-CTLA-4 therapy before was allowed, and roughly 38% had some.

At cycle 4 day 1, cycle 7 day 1, and baseline, blood was sampled. Sequencing was performed with immunoSEQ multiplex PCR; in TCRdb, only in-frame clones are kept and a portion is missing. The repertoire has over 45,000 clones, 86% of them found once; the top ten carry 0.85% to 1%. The CDR3 spans 15 residues. Germline CDR1 and CDR2: MDHEN and SYDVKM. V was cut by 6 bases and J by 2 bases, with 15 bases left in between. The sequences come from CD4+ or CD8+ T cells sorted from blood, collected in a trial of the OX40 agonist ivuxolimab. The chain carries TRBV28 and TRBJ2-3; no definite D call. This receptor was obtained from an adult with an advanced solid tumor such as melanoma, head and neck, liver or kidney cancer. The CDR3 nucleotides read TGTGCCAGCAGCCTTCTGGGCAGCACCACAGATACGCAGTATTTT. Its translation: CASSLLGSTTDTQYF.